The 28 T cell receptor beta chains presented below share a single source sample, sequenced in a study of human T cells and chemical hapten exposure. TCRdb re-called the 5' RACE reads through MiXCR, storing one row per CDR3 protein. The table has about 81,000 distinct CDR3 sequences, less than 9.5% seen once. Unfractionated whole blood yielded total RNA. All receptors come from a male donor in good health.

In its sample, this clonotype was seen a few times. This chain links TRBV28 with TRBJ1-1; TRBD1 aligns across 9 bases. Germline loops: CDR1 MDHEN, CDR2 SYDVKM. This CDR3 has 17 residues. The V gene end was trimmed by 3 bases and the J gene end by 2 bases; junction bases not matched to a gene: 10. CDR3 in amino acids: CASSFPGTGNRNTEAFF. Here the CDR3 DNA reads TGTGCCAGCAGTTTTCCTGGGACAGGGAATAGAAACACTGAAGCTTTCTTT.

This clonotype was counted ten times or more. The V and J genes are TRBV13 and TRBJ2-7; TRBD2 matches 14 bases. CDR3 size: 15 residues. Trimming cost V 5 bases and J 4 bases; bases outside gene matches: 4. From germline, CDR1 is PRHDT and CDR2 FYEKMQ (reference sequence). The CDR3 is CASSHWTSGRYEQYF. CDR3 in DNA: TGTGCCAGCAGCCACTGGACTAGCGGGAGGTACGAGCAGTACTTC.

V gene TRBV2 combines with J gene TRBJ2-3, with unresolved D. This CDR3 spans 14 amino acids. V was trimmed by 1 base and J by 2 bases, leaving 7 bases between them. CDR1 and CDR2 (germline): SNHLY, FYNNEI. CDR3 sequence reads: CASSEGPHTDTQYF. CDR3 in DNA: TGTGCCAGCAGTGAAGGGCCTCACACAGATACGCAGTATTTT.

This clonotype was counted between two and nine times. J is TRBJ2-5 and V is TRBV4-3; 11 bases map to TRBD2. The germline V gene has CDR1 LGHNA and CDR2 YSLEER. The CDR3 is 16 residues long. Trimming at V came to 4 bases and at J to 5 bases, leaving 9 bases not matched to a gene. CDR3 amino acids: CASSRELAGVLETQYF. The DNA for the CDR3 is TGCGCCAGCAGCCGGGAACTAGCGGGGGTGTTGGAGACCCAGTACTTC.

This clonotype was seen ten or more times. V is TRBV10-3 and J is TRBJ2-5, with D possibly called TRBD1 or TRBD2 (7 bases each). Germline V lookup: CDR1 ENHRY, CDR2 SYGVKD. The CDR3 length is 17 residues. V was shortened by 0 bases and J by 4 bases, with 18 bases between the two germline ends. The chain's CDR3 is CAISESGSGGQLETQYF. DNA of the CDR3: TGTGCCATCAGTGAGTCGGGCTCGGGGGGACAGCTAGAGACCCAGTACTTC.

This rearrangement joins TRBV29-1 to TRBJ1-1; D is perhaps TRBD1 (6 bases). Germline CDR1 is SQVTM and CDR2 is ANQGSEA. The V end was cut by 5 bases, the J end by 4 bases, with 8 bases between. There are 11 residues in the CDR3. The CDR3 region is CSVQGFTEAFF. CDR3 nucleotides: TGCAGCGTTCAGGGGTTCACTGAAGCTTTCTTT.

This clonotype was detected many times. The chain employs TRBV5-1 and TRBJ2-2; no clear D gene. V dropped 3 bases and J dropped 1 base, with 10 bases sitting between them. Per germline, CDR1 SGHRS and CDR2 YFSETQ. The CDR3 loop spans 15 amino acids. The CDR3 region is CASSSWTVNTGELFF. CDR3 DNA sequence: TGCGCCAGCAGCTCATGGACGGTGAACACCGGGGAGCTGTTTTTT.

The rearrangement uses TRBV5-1 and TRBJ2-5; D not resolved. The CDR3 is made up of 16 amino acids. V was trimmed by 0 bases and J by 2 bases, leaving 14 bases between them. The germline V gene has CDR1 SGHRS and CDR2 YFSETQ. The CDR3 DNA reads TGCGCCAGCAGCTTGGACGACCCAAGCATTCAAGAGACCCAGTACTTC. Protein: CASSLDDPSIQETQYF.

The chain carries TRBV7-9 and TRBJ2-5; possibly TRBD1 for D (5 bases). Germline V gives CDR1 SEHNR, CDR2 FQNEAQ (reference sequence). CDR3 length: 15 residues. The ends were cut back, 6 bases at V and 2 bases at J, with 16 bases in the middle. CDR3 sequence: CASSYRQPFQETQYF. The CDR3, as DNA: TGTGCCAGCAGTTATAGACAGCCCTTTCAAGAGACCCAGTACTTC.

This clonotype was seen a handful of times. V and J are TRBV29-1 and TRBJ2-6, with TRBD1 identical over 11 bases. Per germline, CDR1 SQVTM and CDR2 ANQGSEA. Unmatched junction bases numbered 10, after V lost 4 bases and J lost 2 bases. CDR3 size: 18 residues. CDR3 in amino acids: CSVASAGTGGTGANVLTF. DNA for the CDR3: TGCAGCGTTGCTTCGGCCGGGACAGGGGGAACTGGGGCCAACGTCCTGACTTTC.

This clonotype showed up just a few times. V gene TRBV7-8 combines with J gene TRBJ1-5; D is unclear. CDR1 and CDR2 (germline): SGHVS, FQNEAQ. This CDR3 comprises 15 residues. The V end was cut by 1 base, the J end by 8 bases, with 15 bases between. CDR3 in DNA: TGTGCCAGCAGCTTAGGGGCTTCGGGCCATAAGCCCCAGCATTTT. Translated, it gives CASSLGASGHKPQHF. Variable domain in full (rest from reference TRBV7-8 and TRBJ1-5): GAGVSQSPRYKVAKRGQDVALRCDPISGHVSLFWYQQALGQGPEFLTYFQNEAQLDKSGLPSDRFFAERPEGSVSTLKIQRTQQEDSAVYLCASSLGASGHKPQHFGDGTRLSIL.

Only a few counts were recorded for this clonotype. The CDR3 nucleotides read TGTGCTAGTGGTTTGCTCCTTAGGGATGCAACTAATGAAAAACTGTTTTTT. Its protein is CASGLLLRDATNEKLFF. The J gene is TRBJ1-4, the V gene TRBV12-5; D uncertain. With 2 bases removed from V and 0 bases from J, the gap between germline ends came to 13 bases. This CDR3 is built from 17 residues. In germline, CDR1 is LGHNT, CDR2 FRNRAP.

This clonotype was seen only a few times. The chain uses TRBV4-1 and TRBJ1-5, with a tentative D call TRBD1 (6 bases). The V gene's germline CDR1 is MGHRA and CDR2 YSYEKL. The CDR3 contains 18 residues. V was clipped by 0 bases and J by 0 bases, with 15 bases between them. Written as DNA, the CDR3 is TGCGCCAGCAGCCAAGAAGGTCCTTGGACAGATAGCAATCAGCCCCAGCATTTT. Residues: CASSQEGPWTDSNQPQHF.

J is TRBJ2-1 and V is TRBV25-1; 9 nucleotides agree with TRBD2. V shed 7 bases and J 9 bases; nucleotides not matched to a gene: 13. Per germline, CDR1 MGHDK and CDR2 SYGVNS. The CDR3 contains 15 residues. The CDR3 spells CASTETSGPYGEQFF. The CDR3 region has the DNA TGTGCCAGCACTGAGACTAGCGGTCCATACGGTGAGCAGTTCTTC.

This clonotype occurred a few times. The chain uses TRBV27 and TRBJ1-2; a weak D match, TRBD1 (5 bases). Germline V gene sequence: CDR1 MNHEY, CDR2 SMNVEV (reference sequence). V was shortened by 2 bases and J by 7 bases, with 11 bases between the two germline ends. The CDR3 loop spans 13 amino acids. The CDR3 bases are TGTGCCAGCAGTTTAAGTCAGGGAAGTGGCTACACCTTC. This sequence encodes CASSLSQGSGYTF.

There are a few counts of this clonotype. The genes are TRBV20-1 and TRBJ1-1, with TRBD1 as a possible D gene (5 bases). Germline CDR1 is DFQATT and CDR2 is SNEGSKA (reference sequence). Trimming took off 0 bases at V and 5 bases at J, with 7 bases between the two ends. The CDR3 sequence is 12 residues long. The chain's CDR3 is CSARDGGTEAFF. The CDR3 region has the DNA TGCAGTGCTAGAGATGGGGGGACTGAAGCTTTCTTT.

This clonotype was recorded many times. The genes are TRBV28 and TRBJ2-7; D may correspond to TRBD1 or TRBD2 (5 bases each). This CDR3 has 16 amino acids. Per germline, CDR1 MDHEN and CDR2 SYDVKM. With 3 bases removed from V and 2 bases from J, the gap between germline ends came to 17 bases. CDR3 in amino acids: CASSFSFGDGPYEQYF. DNA of the CDR3: TGTGCCAGCAGTTTTTCGTTTGGGGACGGTCCCTACGAGCAGTACTTC.

There are a few counts of this clonotype. V is TRBV10-3 and J is TRBJ2-7; D tentatively fits TRBD1 or TRBD2 (5 bases each). This CDR3 is 11 amino acids long. Looked up from germline, CDR1 is ENHRY and CDR2 is SYGVKD. V was trimmed by 6 bases and J by 6 bases, leaving 9 bases between them. The CDR3 loop is CAISREREQYF. In nucleotides, the CDR3 is TGTGCCATCAGCAGGGAGCGCGAGCAGTACTTC.

In this sample, this clonotype turned up many times. The chain couples TRBV27 to TRBJ2-2; 12 bases are a match to TRBD2. Germline V lookup: CDR1 MNHEY, CDR2 SMNVEV (reference sequence). There are 17 residues in the CDR3. The V segment lost 3 bases and the J segment 3 bases; nucleotides outside the gene matches: 5. CDR3 sequence reads: CASSLTSGGAYTGELFF. The CDR3 nucleotides are TGTGCCAGCAGTTTGACTAGCGGGGGCGCCTACACCGGGGAGCTGTTTTTT.

This clonotype turned up a few times. This chain joins TRBV20-1 and TRBJ2-5; 7 bases match TRBD1. This CDR3 region has 15 residues. The germline V gene encodes CDR1 DFQATT and CDR2 SNEGSKA (reference sequence). J was trimmed by 7 bases and V by 6 bases; bases with no gene match: 17. The CDR3 region has the DNA TGCAGTGCCCGACCGCGGCAGGGGGTCATAGGGACCCAGTACTTC. Its translation is CSARPRQGVIGTQYF.

This clonotype occurred many times. This sequence joins TRBV6-5 and TRBJ2-3; a weak D match, TRBD2 (7 bases). Germline CDR1 is MNHEY and CDR2 is SVGAGI. This CDR3 is 15 amino acids long. Between the trimmed V and J ends, which lost 5 bases and 0 bases, there was a span of 12 bases. CDR3 in amino acids: CASSRSGTSTDTQYF. For the CDR3, the DNA is TGTGCCAGCAGTAGGAGCGGGACAAGCACAGATACGCAGTATTTT.

The chain links TRBV12-3 or TRBV12-4 to TRBJ2-2, with TRBD2 as a possible D gene (5 bases). Trimming pared 5 bases from V and 5 bases from J, leaving 9 bases between. The CDR3 has 13 amino acids. The CDR3 DNA is TGTGCCAGCAGTCCAGCGGCTACCGGGGAGCTGTTTTTT. Translation: CASSPAATGELFF.

Details on this clonotype: Since a much larger clone is just one base distant, this may be a read error. The chain combines TRBV18 with TRBJ1-6; no definite D call. There are 13 residues in the CDR3. CDR1 is KGHSH, CDR2 LQKENI, per germline. CDR3: CASSPGDNSPLNF. As DNA, the CDR3 is TGTGCCAGCTCACCAGGGGATAATTCACCCCTCAACTTT. Variable domain in full (rest from reference TRBV18 and TRBJ1-6): NAGVMQNPRHLVRRRGQEARLRCSPMKGHSHVYWYRQLPEEGLKFMVYLQKENIIDESGMPKERFSAEFPKEGPSILRIQQVVRGDSAAYFCASSPGDNSPLNFGNGTRLTVT.

The chain links TRBV10-2 to TRBJ1-1, with D maybe TRBD1 (5 bases). CDR3 size: 15 residues. The germline V gene has CDR1 WSHSY and CDR2 SAAADI. V lost 4 bases, J lost 4 bases, and 16 bases lay in between. CDR3 amino acids: CASSVRDWGGTEAFF. CDR3 nucleotide sequence: TGCGCCAGCAGTGTCCGCGATTGGGGGGGCACTGAAGCTTTCTTT.

This clonotype was seen ten or more times. The J gene is TRBJ2-6, the V gene TRBV18, with TRBD2 as a possible D gene (5 bases). Germline CDR1 reads KGHSH; CDR2 reads LQKENI. This CDR3 comprises 15 residues. Trimming cost V 3 bases and J 2 bases, with 8 bases left between them. CDR3: CASSPGGPGANVLTF. The DNA of the CDR3 is TGTGCCAGCTCACCCGGCGGGCCTGGGGCCAACGTCCTGACTTTC.

The chain is built from TRBV11-2 and TRBJ1-1; D remains unclear. The length of the CDR3 is 14 residues. Germline values: CDR1 SGHAT, CDR2 FQNNGV. With 1 base removed from V and 1 base from J, the gap between germline ends came to 7 bases. The CDR3 DNA sequence: TGTGCCAGCAGCTTAGGTCTGACGAACACTGAAGCTTTCTTT. Translated, it gives CASSLGLTNTEAFF.

This clonotype occurred a few times. The V call is TRBV20-1, the J call TRBJ2-3; 7 bases are shared with TRBD2. The CDR3 covers 14 residues. The V gene's germline CDR1 is DFQATT and CDR2 SNEGSKA (reference sequence). V shed 3 bases and J 3 bases; nucleotides not matched to a gene: 6. The chain's CDR3 is CSASLGGRTDTQYF. DNA of the CDR3: TGCAGTGCTAGTTTAGGCGGGAGAACAGATACGCAGTATTTT.

Only a few counts were recorded for this clonotype. The chain employs TRBV6-5 and TRBJ2-7, with TRBD1 as a possible D gene (7 bases). This CDR3 has 12 amino acids. V shed 6 bases and J shed 5 bases, with 11 bases lying between them. Germline CDR1 MNHEY, CDR2 SVGAGI. In DNA form, the CDR3 reads TGTGCCAGCAGGGCGGGACAGCACGAGCAGTACTTC. Protein product: CASRAGQHEQYF.